This T cell receptor beta chain was captured in a study of cytomegalovirus exposure and HLA in healthy donors. The PCR used 60 Vbeta and 13 Jbeta primers. Here immunoSEQ multiplex PCR was the method, and the copy in TCRdb shows in-frame clones only, minus some. Among approximately 97,000 clones listed, roughly 83% were seen once. To note about this clone: Its cognate antigen is unknown.

V gave up 8 bases and J gave up 4 bases, with 18 bases separating them. Germline lookup yields CDR1 MNHEY and CDR2 SVGAGI. CDR3 length equals 14 residues. Broader study findings: Researchers left out some V segments, among them TRBV6-2 and TRBV6-3, as indistinguishable. Apparent HLA restriction characterized most CMV-associated TCR beta chains in a later analysis.

This receptor was identified in a male donor in good health and CMV-seropositive. Sequenced input: PBMCs. The chain links TRBV6-5 to TRBJ2-7, with D tentatively TRBD2 (7 bases). DNA for the CDR3: TGTGCCAGCGGGAATGGGGGGGGGCAATACGAGCAGTACTTC. This sequence encodes CASGNGGGQYEQYF.